This TCR beta chain appears in the sequencing data of a study of T cells in Graves' hyperthyroidism and ophthalmopathy. The V and J ends lost 6 bases and 0 bases respectively, with 17 bases between them. The CDR3 loop spans 17 amino acids. This clonotype was detected only a few times. Its antigen is as yet unknown. TCR beta CDR3 sequences were amplified from RNA transcripts. In the first-round RT-PCR of the TCR CDR3, the HTBI primer set was used. One entry per CDR3 protein results from TCRdb running MiXCR on the multiplex PCR reads. The repertoire consists of approximately 740,000 distinct CDR3 sequences, with 12% to 15% occurring once and the leading ten covering 10%. Regarding the study as a whole: Blood also held most thyroid clonotypes expanded beyond 0.001. Model output signaled ophthalmopathy a median approximately 6.2 months ahead of onset.

Uncontrolled infections, other autoimmune diseases, pregnancy or lactation led to exclusion of patients. Orbital computed tomography and thyroid ultrasound, together with serum TRAb and thyroxine and clinical symptoms, were used for diagnoses. The chain joins TRBV12-3 or TRBV12-4 to TRBJ2-2; D remains unclear. The TCR was taken from a young woman with Graves' hyperthyroidism. The sequencing input was blood. CDR3 residues: CASRPPARRTNTGELFF. As DNA, the CDR3 is TGTGCCAGCAGGCCCCCTGCAAGGCGAACGAACACCGGGGAGCTGTTTTTT.